One sample yielded the 11 T cell receptor beta chains listed below, sequenced in a study of blood T cell repertoires in COVID-19. Profiled with immunoSEQ multiplex PCR; TCRdb holds only in-frame clones, not every one. The sample shows about 350,000 clones, roughly nine tenths of them seen only once. The source material was peripheral blood. These receptors came from a woman aged 55 to 70 with COVID-19, enrolled during active disease.

The V gene is TRBV2, the J gene TRBJ2-1; 7 bases agree with TRBD1. V was pared by 7 bases and J by 9 bases, with 12 bases of the junction left unmatched. CDR3 length: 14 amino acids. Per germline, CDR1 SNHLY and CDR2 FYNNEI. CDR3 sequence reads: CASKGTVLEAEQFF. CDR3 nucleotide sequence: TGTGCCAGCAAGGGGACAGTTTTAGAAGCTGAGCAGTTCTTC.

The rearrangement links TRBV19 to TRBJ2-2, with 10 bases lining up with TRBD2. Germline trimming cut 1 base from V and 5 bases from J; bases unmatched to any gene: 7. The germline V gene has CDR1 LNHDA and CDR2 SQIVND (reference sequence). This CDR3 has 17 amino acids. CDR3 sequence reads: CASSIGSGGARTGELFF. The CDR3 DNA is TGTGCCAGTAGTATAGGGAGCGGGGGGGCCCGGACCGGGGAGCTGTTTTTT.

The chain couples TRBV29-1 to TRBJ1-4; perhaps TRBD1 as D (5 bases). Between the trimmed V and J ends, which lost 7 bases and 4 bases, there was a span of 13 bases. The CDR3 totals 13 residues. CDR1 is SQVTM, CDR2 ANQGSEA, per germline. The CDR3: CSATPGLNEKLFF. Here the CDR3 DNA reads TGCAGCGCGACTCCGGGACTTAATGAAAAACTGTTTTTT.

The V call is TRBV7-9, the J call TRBJ1-2; D gene unclear. Trimming stripped 1 base from V and 1 base from J, with 13 bases between. Germline V gives CDR1 SEHNR, CDR2 FQNEAQ (reference sequence). The CDR3 contains 16 residues. CDR3 protein: CASSLVSPTRNYGYTF. In DNA, the CDR3 is TGTGCCAGCAGCTTAGTGTCTCCGACACGTAACTATGGCTACACCTTC. Full variable domain (outside the CDR3, taken from reference TRBV7-9 and TRBJ1-2): DTGVSQNPRHKITKRGQNVTFRCDPISEHNRLYWYRQTLGQGPEFLTYFQNEAQLEKSRLLSDRFSAERPKGSFSTLEIQRTEQGDSAMYLCASSLVSPTRNYGYTFGSGTRLTVV.

A single count supports this clone. The chain links TRBV7-9 to TRBJ1-4; the match to TRBD1 covers 7 bases. The CDR3 covers 15 residues. Trimming at V came to 1 base and at J to 8 bases, leaving 7 bases not matched to a gene. Germline loops: CDR1 SEHNR, CDR2 FQNEAQ (reference sequence). The CDR3 is CASSLGGQLTEKLFF. DNA for the CDR3: TGTGCCAGCAGCTTAGGGGGACAGCTCACCGAAAAACTGTTTTTT.

In DNA, the CDR3 is TGTGCCAGCCTCTACGGGCAGGGCAACGAAAAACTGTTTTTT. As protein: CASLYGQGNEKLFF. The chain is built from TRBV2 and TRBJ1-4, with D possibly matching TRBD1 (5 bases). CDR1 and CDR2 (germline): SNHLY, FYNNEI. The CDR3 is 14 residues long. The V and J ends lost 8 bases and 8 bases respectively, with 18 bases between them. Based on the CDR3 plus reference TRBV2 and TRBJ1-4, the full variable domain is EPEVTQTPSHQVTQMGQEVILRCVPISNHLYFYWYRQILGQKVEFLVSFYNNEISEKSEIFDDQFSVERPDGSNFTLKIRSTKLEDSAMYFCASLYGQGNEKLFFGSGTQLSVL.

The chain couples TRBV18 to TRBJ1-1, with D unresolved. The germline V and J ends were trimmed by 0 bases and 3 bases, with 5 bases remaining between them. Germline values: CDR1 KGHSH, CDR2 LQKENI. This CDR3 contains 13 residues. The CDR3 here is CASSPPHYTEAFF. Written as DNA, the CDR3 is TGTGCCAGCTCACCACCCCACTACACTGAAGCTTTCTTT. Variable domain in full (rest from reference TRBV18 and TRBJ1-1): NAGVMQNPRHLVRRRGQEARLRCSPMKGHSHVYWYRQLPEEGLKFMVYLQKENIIDESGMPKERFSAEFPKEGPSILRIQQVVRGDSAAYFCASSPPHYTEAFFGQGTRLTVV.

The genes are TRBV10-2 and TRBJ1-1; D call uncertain. The V gene's germline CDR1 is WSHSY and CDR2 SAAADI. The CDR3 spans 12 residues. V lost 6 bases, J lost 4 bases, and 9 bases lay in between. The chain's CDR3 is CASSRSSTEAFF. The CDR3 region has the DNA TGCGCCAGCAGCAGGTCCTCCACTGAAGCTTTCTTT.

This clone was observed a single time. The rearrangement uses TRBV28 and TRBJ1-2; no clear D. With 3 bases removed from V and 4 bases from J, the gap between germline ends came to 9 bases. The CDR3 spans 13 residues. Per the germline V gene, CDR1 is MDHEN and CDR2 is SYDVKM. DNA for the CDR3: TGTGCCAGCAGTTTGAGGGAAGCCTATGGCTACACCTTC. Translated: CASSLREAYGYTF.

The chain has TRBV9 and TRBJ2-7; TRBD1 matches 10 bases. V shed 3 bases, J shed 10 bases, and the junction held 4 bases outside the gene matches. This CDR3 contains 12 residues. The V gene's germline CDR1 is SGDLS and CDR2 YYNGEE. CDR3 coding DNA: TGTGCCAGCAGCGAGGGGACAGGGGACCAGTACTTC. It yields the protein CASSEGTGDQYF.

This clone is a singleton in its sample. The rearrangement uses TRBV5-1 and TRBJ1-1; D gene uncertain. The CDR3 spans 15 residues. The V gene's germline CDR1 is SGHRS and CDR2 YFSETQ. V was pared by 0 bases and J by 1 base, with 10 bases between. The CDR3 sequence is CASSLAGVENTEAFF. CDR3 nucleotide sequence: TGCGCCAGCAGCTTGGCCGGGGTGGAGAACACTGAAGCTTTCTTT. Together with reference TRBV5-1 and TRBJ1-1, the CDR3 gives the full variable domain: KAGVTQTPRYLIKTRGQQVTLSCSPISGHRSVSWYQQTPGQGLQFLFEYFSETQRNKGNFPGRFSGRQFSNSRSEMNVSTLELGDSALYLCASSLAGVENTEAFFGQGTRLTVV.